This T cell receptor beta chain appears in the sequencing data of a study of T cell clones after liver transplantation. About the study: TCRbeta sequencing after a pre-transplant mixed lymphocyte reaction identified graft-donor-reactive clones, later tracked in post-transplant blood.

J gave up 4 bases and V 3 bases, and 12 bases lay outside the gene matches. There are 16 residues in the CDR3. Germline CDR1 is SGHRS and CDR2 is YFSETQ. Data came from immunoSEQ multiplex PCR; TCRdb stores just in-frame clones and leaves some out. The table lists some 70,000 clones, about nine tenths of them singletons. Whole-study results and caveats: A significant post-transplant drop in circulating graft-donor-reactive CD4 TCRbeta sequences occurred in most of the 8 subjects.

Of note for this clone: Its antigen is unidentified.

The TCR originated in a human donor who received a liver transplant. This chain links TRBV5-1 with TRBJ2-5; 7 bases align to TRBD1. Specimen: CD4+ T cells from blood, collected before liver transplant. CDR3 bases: TGCGCCAGCAGCTCGGAGTACAGGGGCGGGCGAGAGACCCAGTACTTC. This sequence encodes CASSSEYRGGRETQYF.